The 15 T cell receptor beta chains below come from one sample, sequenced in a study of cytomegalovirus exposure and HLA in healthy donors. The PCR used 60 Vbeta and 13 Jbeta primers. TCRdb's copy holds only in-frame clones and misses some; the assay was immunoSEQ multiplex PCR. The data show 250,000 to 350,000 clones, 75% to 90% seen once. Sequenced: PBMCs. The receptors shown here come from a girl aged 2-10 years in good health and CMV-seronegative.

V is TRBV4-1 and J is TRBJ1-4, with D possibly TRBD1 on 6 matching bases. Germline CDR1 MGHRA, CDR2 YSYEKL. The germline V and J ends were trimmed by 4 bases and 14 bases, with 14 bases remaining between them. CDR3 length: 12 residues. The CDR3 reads CASSLKGQTLFF. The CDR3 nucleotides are TGCGCCAGCAGCCTAAAGGGACAAACTCTGTTTTTT.

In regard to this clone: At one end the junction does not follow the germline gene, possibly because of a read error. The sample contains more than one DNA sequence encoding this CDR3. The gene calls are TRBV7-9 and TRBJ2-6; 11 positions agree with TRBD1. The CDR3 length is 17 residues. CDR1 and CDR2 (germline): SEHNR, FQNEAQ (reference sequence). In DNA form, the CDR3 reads TGCGCCAGCAGCGTGGACAGGGGGCTGTCGGGGGCCAACGTCCTGACTTTC. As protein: CASSVDRGLSGANVLTF.

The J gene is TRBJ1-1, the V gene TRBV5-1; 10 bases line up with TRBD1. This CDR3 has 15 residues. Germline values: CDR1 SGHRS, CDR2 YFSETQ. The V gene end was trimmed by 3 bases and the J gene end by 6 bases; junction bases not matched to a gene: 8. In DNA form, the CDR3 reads TGCGCCAGCAGCTGGCTAGGGACAGGGGTGGCTGAAGCTTTCTTT. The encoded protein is CASSWLGTGVAEAFF.

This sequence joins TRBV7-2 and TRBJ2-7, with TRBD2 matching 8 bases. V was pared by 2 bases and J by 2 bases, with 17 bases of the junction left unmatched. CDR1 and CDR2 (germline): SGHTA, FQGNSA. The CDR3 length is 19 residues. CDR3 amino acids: CASSLSRLFSARGAYEQYF. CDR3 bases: TGTGCCAGCAGCTTATCCCGGCTTTTCTCTGCGCGGGGGGCCTACGAGCAGTACTTC.

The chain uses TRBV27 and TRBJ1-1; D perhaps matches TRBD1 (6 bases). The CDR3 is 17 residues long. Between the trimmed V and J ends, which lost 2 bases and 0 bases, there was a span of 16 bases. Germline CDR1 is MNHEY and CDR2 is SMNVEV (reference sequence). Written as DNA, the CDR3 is TGTGCCAGCAGTTTAAGGGGGTGGGGGGGGCTGAACACTGAAGCTTTCTTT. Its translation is CASSLRGWGGLNTEAFF.

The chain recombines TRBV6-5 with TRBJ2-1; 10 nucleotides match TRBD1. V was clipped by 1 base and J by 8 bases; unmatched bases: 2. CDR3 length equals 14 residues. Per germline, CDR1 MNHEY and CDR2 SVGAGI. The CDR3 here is CASSYYGTGDEQFF. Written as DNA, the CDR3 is TGTGCCAGCAGTTACTACGGGACAGGGGATGAGCAGTTCTTC.

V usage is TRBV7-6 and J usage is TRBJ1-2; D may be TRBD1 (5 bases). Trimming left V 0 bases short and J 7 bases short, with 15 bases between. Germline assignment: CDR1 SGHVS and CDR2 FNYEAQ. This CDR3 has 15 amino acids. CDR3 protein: CASSLAGGAARGYTF. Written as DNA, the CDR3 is TGTGCCAGCAGCTTAGCGGGCGGGGCAGCTCGTGGCTACACCTTC.

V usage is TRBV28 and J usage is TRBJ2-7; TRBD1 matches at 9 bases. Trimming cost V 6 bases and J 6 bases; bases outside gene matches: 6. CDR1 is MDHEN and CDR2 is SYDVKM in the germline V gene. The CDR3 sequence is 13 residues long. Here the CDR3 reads CASRPGQGVEQYF. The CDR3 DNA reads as TGTGCCAGCAGACCGGGACAGGGTGTCGAGCAGTACTTC.

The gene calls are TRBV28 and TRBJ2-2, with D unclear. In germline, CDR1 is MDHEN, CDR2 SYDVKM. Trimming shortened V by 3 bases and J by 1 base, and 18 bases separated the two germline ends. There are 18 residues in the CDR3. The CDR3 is CASSFPRRTSRNTGELFF. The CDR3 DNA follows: TGTGCCAGCAGTTTCCCCAGGCGTACTTCCCGGAACACCGGGGAGCTGTTTTTT.

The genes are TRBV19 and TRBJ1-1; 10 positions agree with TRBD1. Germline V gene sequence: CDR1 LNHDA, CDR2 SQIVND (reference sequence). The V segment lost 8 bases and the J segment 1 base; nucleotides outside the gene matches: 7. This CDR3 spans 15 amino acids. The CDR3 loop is CASLGTGVGNTEAFF. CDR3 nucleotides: TGTGCCAGTCTCGGGACAGGGGTGGGGAACACTGAAGCTTTCTTT.

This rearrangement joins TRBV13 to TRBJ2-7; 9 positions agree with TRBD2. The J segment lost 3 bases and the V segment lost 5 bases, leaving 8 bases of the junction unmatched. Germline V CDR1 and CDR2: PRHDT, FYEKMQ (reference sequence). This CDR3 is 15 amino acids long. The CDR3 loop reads CASSRGGAGVYEQYF. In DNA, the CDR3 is TGTGCCAGCAGCCGCGGGGGGGCGGGAGTCTACGAGCAGTACTTC. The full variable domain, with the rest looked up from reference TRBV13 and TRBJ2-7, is AAGVIQSPRHLIKEKRETATLKCYPIPRHDTVYWYQQGPGQDPQFLISFYEKMQSDKGSIPDRFSAQQFSDYHSELNMSSLELGDSALYFCASSRGGAGVYEQYFGPGTRLTVT.

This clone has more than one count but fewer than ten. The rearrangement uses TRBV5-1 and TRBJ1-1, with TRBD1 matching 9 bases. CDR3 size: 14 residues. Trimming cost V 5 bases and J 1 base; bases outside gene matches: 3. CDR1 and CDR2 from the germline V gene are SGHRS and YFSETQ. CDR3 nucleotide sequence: TGCGCCAGCAGTTGGGACAGGGCGAACACTGAAGCTTTCTTT. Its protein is CASSWDRANTEAFF.

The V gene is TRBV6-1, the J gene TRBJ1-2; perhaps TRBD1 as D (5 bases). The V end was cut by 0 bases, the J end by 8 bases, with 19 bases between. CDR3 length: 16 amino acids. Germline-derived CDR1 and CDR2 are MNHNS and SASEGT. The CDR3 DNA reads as TGTGCCAGCAGTGAAGCGCATGTGGGGCAGACCAGAGGCTACACCTTC. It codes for CASSEAHVGQTRGYTF.

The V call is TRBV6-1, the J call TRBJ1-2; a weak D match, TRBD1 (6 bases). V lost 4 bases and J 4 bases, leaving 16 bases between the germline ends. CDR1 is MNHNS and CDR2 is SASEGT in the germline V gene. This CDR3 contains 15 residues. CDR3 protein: CASSVQTGQTYGYTF. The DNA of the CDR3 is TGTGCCAGCAGTGTGCAGACAGGCCAAACCTATGGCTACACCTTC.

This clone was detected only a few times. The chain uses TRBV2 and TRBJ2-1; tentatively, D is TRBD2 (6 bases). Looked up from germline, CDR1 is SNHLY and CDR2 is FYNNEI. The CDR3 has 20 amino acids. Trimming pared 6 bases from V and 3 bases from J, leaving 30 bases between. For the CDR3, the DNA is TGTGCCAGCAGGAGACCTACCTGGGGGGAACCGCAAGTAGTCTACAATGAGCAGTTCTTC. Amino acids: CASRRPTWGEPQVVYNEQFF.